This T cell receptor (beta chain) appears in the sequencing data of a study of shared clonotypes between healthy human individuals. The CDR3 is made up of 14 amino acids. V trimming: 5 bases; J trimming: 8 bases; junction bases outside the gene matches: 9. Germline values: CDR1 SNHLY, CDR2 FYNNEI. Several immunoSEQ plates held equal portions of the genomic DNA taken from each subset. TCRdb's table, derived via immunoSEQ multiplex PCR, lists solely in-frame clones and lacks some. The table has roughly 2,500,000 clones, 93% seen once. The rearrangement joins TRBV2 to TRBJ1-3; 7 bases are a match to TRBD1. This TCR was recovered from a man between 18 and 29 years old in good health. Some clones in this sample may be carry-over from other donors' samples. Sequenced material: naive CD4+ T cells from PBMCs. Subset here: CD45RA+ positively selected. CDR3 coding DNA: TGTGCCAGCAGTCCGCCAGGGGGATGGGACACCATATATTTT. It codes for CASSPPGGWDTIYF.